These T cell receptor beta chains were read from a single sample in a study of T cells after yellow fever vaccination. TCRdb recomputed calls from the 5' RACE reads with MiXCR, one row per CDR3 protein. The table has about 140,000 distinct CDR3 sequences, less than 9.5% seen once. The input for sequencing was CD4+ T cells sorted from PBMCs, taken 5 days after the yellow fever booster vaccination. These receptors originate from a man aged 25-40 years who received the YFV17D yellow fever vaccine. CDR3s include the opening cysteine and the closing phenylalanine or tryptophan. The D gene is left open where the match is weak. A row's size may be missing; if present it is once, few, many or a size class.

V gene	clone size	J gene	D gene	CDR3 DNA	CDR3 protein
TRBV10-3	many	TRBJ2-3	TRBD1	TGTGCCATCAGTGGGACAGGGCCAGATACGCAGTATTTT	CAISGTGPDTQYF
TRBV11-2	many	TRBJ2-7	TRBD2	TGTGCCAGCAGCTCCATTCGGACTAGCTCAACCTACGAGCAGTACTTC	CASSSIRTSSTYEQYF
TRBV5-6	many	TRBJ2-5	NA	TGTGCCAGCAGCTTAGATCGGGGCTTGGCTCAAGAGACCCAGTACTTC	CASSLDRGLAQETQYF
TRBV18	many	TRBJ2-3	NA	TGTGCCAGCTCATCGTGGGGTCAGACCACAGATACGCAGTATTTT	CASSSWGQTTDTQYF
TRBV7-2	NA	TRBJ2-7	TRBD2	TGTGCCAGCAGCCCCCGACTAGCGGTGTCCTACGAGCAGTACTTC	CASSPRLAVSYEQYF
TRBV3-1	NA	TRBJ1-1	TRBD1	TGTGCCAGCAGCCTAACAGGGGGCGTTGGCACTGAAGCTTTCTTT	CASSLTGGVGTEAFF
TRBV11-2	many	TRBJ1-1	NA	TGTGCCAGCAGCCCTAAAGGAGGGATCATTGAAGCTTTCTTT	CASSPKGGIIEAFF
TRBV5-1	many	TRBJ2-1	NA	TGCGCCAGCAGCTTAGAGGTTTCTTGGAGCTCCTACAATGAGCAGTTCTTC	CASSLEVSWSSYNEQFF
TRBV7-2	many	TRBJ2-7	NA	TGTGCCAGCAGACTCGCGGGTGATCGGGAGCAGTACTTC	CASRLAGDREQYF
TRBV4-3	many	TRBJ2-3	TRBD2	TGCGCCAGCAGCCAAGAATCCCCTGGAGCGGGAGGGAATTCAGATACGCAGTATTTT	CASSQESPGAGGNSDTQYF
TRBV18	many	TRBJ2-7	NA	TGTGCCAGCTCACCGGGACTGGGTAGCGGCCCCTACGAGCAGTACTTC	CASSPGLGSGPYEQYF
TRBV4-3	many	TRBJ1-3	NA	TGCGCCAGCAGCCAAGATGCCCCCTATGCTGGGGGAGGAAACACCATATATTTT	CASSQDAPYAGGGNTIYF
TRBV7-2	many	TRBJ1-6	NA	TGTGCCAGCAGCCCTACGGTCTCACCCCTCCACTTT	CASSPTVSPLHF
TRBV20-1	once	TRBJ2-6	TRBD1	TGCAGTGCTAGAGGGCCTGGGGGACAGGGGGTCTCTGGGGCCAACGTCCTGACTTTC	CSARGPGGQGVSGANVLTF
TRBV7-2	many	TRBJ1-6	NA	TGTGCCAGCAGTTCGTCCCAAAGGGGTTCACCCCTCCACTTT	CASSSSQRGSPLHF
TRBV27	many	TRBJ2-3	TRBD1	TGTGCCAGCAGTACCCGACAGGGTTGGTCAGATACGCAGTATTTT	CASSTRQGWSDTQYF
TRBV5-5	many	TRBJ2-7	NA	TGTGCCAGCAGCTTGGCCAGGGCCGACTCCTACGAGCAGTACTTC	CASSLARADSYEQYF
TRBV20-1	many	TRBJ2-1	TRBD1	TGCAGTGCTAGAGTACCCGGGACAGGGGCACATGAGCAGTTCTTC	CSARVPGTGAHEQFF
TRBV20-1	many	TRBJ1-4	NA	TGCAGTGCGCCACATCAGGGTGAAAAACTGTTTTTT	CSAPHQGEKLFF
TRBV25-1	many	TRBJ2-1	TRBD1	TGTGCCAGTGCAGGGACAGGGGTACCCAATGAGCAGTTCTTC	CASAGTGVPNEQFF